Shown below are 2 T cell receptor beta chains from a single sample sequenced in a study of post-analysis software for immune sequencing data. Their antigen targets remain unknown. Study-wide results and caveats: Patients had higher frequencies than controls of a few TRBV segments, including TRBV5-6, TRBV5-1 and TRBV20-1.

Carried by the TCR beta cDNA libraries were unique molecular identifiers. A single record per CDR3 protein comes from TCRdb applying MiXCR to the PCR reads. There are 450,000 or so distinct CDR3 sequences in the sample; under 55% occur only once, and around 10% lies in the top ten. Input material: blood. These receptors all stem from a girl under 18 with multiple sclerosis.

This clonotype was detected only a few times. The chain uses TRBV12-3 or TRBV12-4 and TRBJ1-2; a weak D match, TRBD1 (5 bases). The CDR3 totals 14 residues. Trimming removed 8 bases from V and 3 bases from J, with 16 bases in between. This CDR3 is CASRGTEWDYGYTF. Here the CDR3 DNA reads TGTGCCAGCCGCGGGACCGAATGGGACTATGGCTACACCTTC.

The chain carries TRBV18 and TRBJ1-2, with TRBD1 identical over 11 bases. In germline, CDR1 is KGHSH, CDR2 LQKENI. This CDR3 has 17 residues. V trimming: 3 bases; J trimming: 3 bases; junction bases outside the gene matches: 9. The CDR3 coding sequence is TGTGCCAGCTCACCGAGCCCGGACAGGGGGCAGGACTATGGCTACACCTTC. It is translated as CASSPSPDRGQDYGYTF.